This is a list of T cell receptor beta chains from one sample in a study of early T cells in non-severe SARS-CoV-2 infection. MiXCR, applied by TCRdb to the 5' RACE reads, yields one record per CDR3 protein. In the table there are 86,000 or so distinct CDR3 sequences, around 15% of which are singletons. Sequenced input: whole blood. These receptors were taken from an adult who was a healthcare worker with PCR-confirmed SARS-CoV-2 infection or an uninfected control (not recorded which). Each CDR3 is given without its conserved first and last residue. The order of the fields is CDR3 length, V gene, CDR3 protein.

6,TRBV20-1,SADTRR
13,TRBV11-2,ASSSVRGDTGELF
11,TRBV5-6,ASSLRGLEKLF
9,TRBV3-1,ASRDTGELF
15,TRBV12-3/TRBV12-4,ASSGRLAGALEETQY
13,TRBV3-1,ASSQFQASGNIQY
10,TRBV7-6,ASSLGGGEQF
11,TRBV10-3,AIKDGGNEKLF
14,TRBV28,ASSLTPGNSGNTIY
16,TRBV6-6,ASSYSTSGLAGYNEQF
13,TRBV27,ASSGSGTGEETQY
12,TRBV5-1,ASSLEGEQETQY
12,TRBV12-3/TRBV12-4,ASSPLSHNNEQF
16,TRBV5-5,ASSLLRGSSGGGDTQY
11,TRBV6-5,ASSWDGTDTQY
11,TRBV7-9,ASSPIDSYEQY
11,TRBV20-1,SATLRDPYEQY
12,TRBV12-3/TRBV12-4,ASSTRTVNTEAF
14,TRBV30,AWISSGTGKISEQY
13,TRBV7-2,ASSLARDRAHGYT
11,TRBV7-6,ASRSGLQETQY
14,TRBV5-1,ASSLAGGQARDIQY
11,TRBV29-1,SVVGGVNYEQY
11,TRBV7-9,ASSFQDRGVAF
16,TRBV20-1,SAIKTGPDWSSYNEQF
10,TRBV7-9,ASSVGPSPLH
12,TRBV29-1,SVEDGGLGREQF
12,TRBV29-1,SVDFKGAGNGYT
13,TRBV3-1,ASSRRDRDTGELF
15,TRBV18,ASSEQRSGTTLNEQF
12,TRBV6-1,ASSTTANTGELF
12,TRBV4-2,ASSQDAGSYEQY
12,TRBV27,ASSPAGAGRGYT
12,TRBV3-1,ASSQRSGGDTQY
13,TRBV7-9,ASSLPGLRNNEQF
13,TRBV11-2,ASSLDLGVASPLH
11,TRBV27,ASSVGISYEQY
12,TRBV29-1,SVEDPDRHYGYT
10,TRBV5-1,ASSSIGWEQY
16,TRBV12-3/TRBV12-4,ASTNEREGRKAYNEQF
13,TRBV3-1,ASSQGPDGGRPQH
12,TRBV19,ATHRNGLNEKLF
11,TRBV29-1,SVRGLAYNEQF
14,TRBV18,ASSRLPGGASQPQH
11,TRBV6-6,ASLQLSNQPQH